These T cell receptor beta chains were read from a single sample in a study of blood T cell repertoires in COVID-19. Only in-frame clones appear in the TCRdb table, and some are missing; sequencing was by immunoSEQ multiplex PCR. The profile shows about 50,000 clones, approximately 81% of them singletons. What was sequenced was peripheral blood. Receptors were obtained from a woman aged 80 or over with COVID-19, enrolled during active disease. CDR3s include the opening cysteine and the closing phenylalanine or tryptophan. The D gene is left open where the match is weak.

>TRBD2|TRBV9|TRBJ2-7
CASSVVGGPDSEQYF
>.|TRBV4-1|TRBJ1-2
CASRTRGKGSNYGYTF
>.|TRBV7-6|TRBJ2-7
CASSLEGGAYEQYF
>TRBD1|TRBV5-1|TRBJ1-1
CASSMTGGNTEAFF
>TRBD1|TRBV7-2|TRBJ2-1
CASSLQGALGNEQFF
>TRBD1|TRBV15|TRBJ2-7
CATSRVAGQGAREQYF
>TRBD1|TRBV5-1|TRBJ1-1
CASSQNAGTVNTEAFF
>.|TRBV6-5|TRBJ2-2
CASSSTGELFF
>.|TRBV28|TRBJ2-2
CASTRGKRTGELFF
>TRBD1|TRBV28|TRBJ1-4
CASSLYGQGLTNEKLFF
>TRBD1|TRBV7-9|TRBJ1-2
CASSLADRVSGGYTF
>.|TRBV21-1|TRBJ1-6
CASSSRTGGPSGSYNSPLHF
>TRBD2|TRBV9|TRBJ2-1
CASSVTLPGLASLHEQFF
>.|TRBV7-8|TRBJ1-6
CASSLGTRTKPLHF
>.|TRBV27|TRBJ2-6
CASSFRRPYSGANVLTF
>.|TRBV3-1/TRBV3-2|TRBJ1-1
CASSHFVSNTEAFF
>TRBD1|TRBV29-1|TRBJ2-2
CSVEDPRTGSSGELFF
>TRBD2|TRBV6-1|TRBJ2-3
CASSDRALAGGPDTQYF
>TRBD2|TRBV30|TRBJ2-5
CAWRELGLSETQYF
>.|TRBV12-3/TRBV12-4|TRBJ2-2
CASSFRRGGELFF
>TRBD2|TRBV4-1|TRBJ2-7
CASSLAGHYEQYF
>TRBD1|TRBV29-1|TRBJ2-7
CSVVTGVHEQYF
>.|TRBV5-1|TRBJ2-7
CASSPGGGTYEQYF
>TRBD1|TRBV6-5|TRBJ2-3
CASSTRQGTQYF
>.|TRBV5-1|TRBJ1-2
CASSLQSGGYTF
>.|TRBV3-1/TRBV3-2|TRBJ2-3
CASSQDLHGTQYF
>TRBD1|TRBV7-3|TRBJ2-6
CASSLQGAPGANVLTF
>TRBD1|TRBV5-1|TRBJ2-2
CASKAQQGANTGELFF
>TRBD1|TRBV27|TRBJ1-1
CASRGLSDRGLTEAFF
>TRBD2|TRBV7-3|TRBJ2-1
CASSSGLAGPHEQFF
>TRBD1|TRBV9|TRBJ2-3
CASSWDSRTDTQYF
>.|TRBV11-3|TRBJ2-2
CASSVTITGELFF
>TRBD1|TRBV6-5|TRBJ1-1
CASILQGGNTEAFF
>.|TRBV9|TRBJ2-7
CASSPRDIGEQYF
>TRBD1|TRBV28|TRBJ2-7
CASSPDRGRHVWEQYF
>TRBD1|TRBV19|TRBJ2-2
CATSRGGAYTGELFF
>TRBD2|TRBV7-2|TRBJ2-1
CASSPTSGSLGEQFF
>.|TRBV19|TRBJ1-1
CASSIAENTEAFF
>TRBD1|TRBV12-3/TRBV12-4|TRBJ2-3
CATIGQVTDTQYF
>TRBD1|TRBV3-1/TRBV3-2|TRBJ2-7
CASSASTGSREQYF
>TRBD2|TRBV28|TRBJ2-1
CASGLGTSGYNEQFF
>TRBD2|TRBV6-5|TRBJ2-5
CASSYWGLAGKETQYF
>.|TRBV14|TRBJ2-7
CASSQKPSRVYEQYF
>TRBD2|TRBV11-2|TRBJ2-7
CASSLVGTTYEQYF
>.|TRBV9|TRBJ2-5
CASSAQGGRETQYF
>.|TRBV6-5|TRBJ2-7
CASNLLGGNEQYF